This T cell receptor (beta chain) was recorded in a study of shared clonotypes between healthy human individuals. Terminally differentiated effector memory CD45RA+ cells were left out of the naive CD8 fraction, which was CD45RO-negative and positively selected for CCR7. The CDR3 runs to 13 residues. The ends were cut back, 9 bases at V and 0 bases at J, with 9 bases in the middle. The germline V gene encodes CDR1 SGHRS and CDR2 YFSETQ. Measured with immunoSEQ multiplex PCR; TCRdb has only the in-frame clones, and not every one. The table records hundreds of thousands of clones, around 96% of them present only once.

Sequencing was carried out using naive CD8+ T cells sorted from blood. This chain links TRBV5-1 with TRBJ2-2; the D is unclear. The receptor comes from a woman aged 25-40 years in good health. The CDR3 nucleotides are TGCGCCATCCGGGCCGCGAACACCGGGGAGCTGTTTTTT. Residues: CAIRAANTGELFF.